These 23 T cell receptor beta chains were sequenced from one sample in a study of Ad26.COV2.S vaccination and SARS-CoV-2 variants. Measured with immunoSEQ multiplex PCR; TCRdb has only the in-frame clones, and not every one. The sample carries about 330,000 clones, 85% to 90% recorded once. Treatment specified: around 19 received Ad26.COV2.S at low or high dose, single or two shots; 5 received placebo; per-sample allocation not given. Vaccine and placebo recipients were sampled on day 63 after the first injection. Sequences were derived from peripheral blood, sampled in a trial of Ad26.COV2.S vaccine versus placebo. These receptors all come from a person aged 18-65 years who received the Ad26.COV2.S COVID-19 vaccine or a placebo.

The J gene is TRBJ1-1, the V gene TRBV24-1; TRBD1 is a possible D gene (6 bases). CDR1 and CDR2 from the germline V gene are KGHDR and SFDVKD. Trimming left V 6 bases short and J 5 bases short, with 18 bases between. CDR3 length equals 15 residues. The CDR3 sequence: CATSSLGQPRTEAFF. The CDR3 nucleotides read TGTGCCACCAGTTCCTTGGGACAACCAAGGACTGAAGCTTTCTTT.

J is TRBJ1-5 and V is TRBV2, with D possibly TRBD1 on 5 matching bases. The V gene's germline CDR1 is SNHLY and CDR2 FYNNEI. The CDR3 extends over 12 amino acids. V was trimmed by 7 bases and J by 7 bases, leaving 11 bases between them. CDR3 protein: CASTRGEQPQHF. The CDR3, as DNA: TGTGCCAGCACGAGGGGAGAACAGCCCCAGCATTTT.

This chain links TRBV6-2 or TRBV6-3 with TRBJ1-1; D uncertain. This CDR3 contains 13 residues. Germline V lookup: CDR1 MNHEY, CDR2 SVGEGT. V lost 5 bases and J 1 base, leaving 8 bases between the germline ends. The DNA for the CDR3 is TGTGCCAGCAGTCTGTACAGGAACACTGAAGCTTTCTTT. Translation gives CASSLYRNTEAFF.

The chain couples TRBV4-1 to TRBJ2-2; a possible D gene is TRBD1 (5 bases). With 0 bases removed from V and 0 bases from J, the gap between germline ends came to 11 bases. Germline values: CDR1 MGHRA, CDR2 YSYEKL. The CDR3 length is 17 residues. The DNA of the CDR3 is TGCGCCAGCAGCCAAGAGATGGGCAGGGCGAACACCGGGGAGCTGTTTTTT. Its translation is CASSQEMGRANTGELFF.

This rearrangement joins TRBV4-2 to TRBJ2-1; 11 bases fit TRBD2. Per germline, CDR1 LGHNA and CDR2 YNFKEQ. The CDR3 is 19 amino acids. The V and J ends lost 4 bases and 3 bases, in that order; junction bases with no gene match: 14. CDR3 nucleotides: TGTGCCAGCAGCCGACAAGGGCTAGCGGGAGGTGGGGGCTACAATGAGCAGTTCTTC. It encodes CASSRQGLAGGGGYNEQFF.

V gene TRBV11-3 combines with J gene TRBJ1-1; no firm D call. There are 13 residues in the CDR3. Trimming removed 6 bases from V and 4 bases from J, with 12 bases in between. Germline values: CDR1 SGHNT, CDR2 YENEEA. For the CDR3, the DNA is TGTGCCAGCAGTATACGGTCGGGCACTGAAGCTTTCTTT. Translated: CASSIRSGTEAFF.

V usage is TRBV6-2 or TRBV6-3 and J usage is TRBJ2-1; no firm D call. This CDR3 is built from 11 residues. V dropped 4 bases and J dropped 10 bases, with 8 bases sitting between them. The V gene's germline CDR1 is MNHEY and CDR2 SVGEGT. The CDR3 is CASSLASEQFF. DNA for the CDR3: TGTGCCAGCAGTTTAGCAAGCGAGCAGTTCTTC.

The chain combines TRBV6-6 with TRBJ2-7; TRBD2 might be the D (5 bases). The CDR3 has 15 residues. Germline assignment: CDR1 MNHNY and CDR2 SVGAGI (reference sequence). Trimming took off 7 bases at V and 6 bases at J, with 22 bases between the two ends. In nucleotides, the CDR3 is TGTGCCAGCAATCCCAACGGGGATGGAACGCGCGAGCAGTACGTC. The encoded protein is CASNPNGDGTREQYV.

This rearrangement joins TRBV7-9 to TRBJ1-2; D is perhaps TRBD1 (6 bases). Trimming took 1 base from V and 3 from J, leaving 9 bases between them. Germline V gives CDR1 SEHNR, CDR2 FQNEAQ (reference sequence). There are 14 residues in the CDR3. The CDR3: CASSLVKGDYGYTF. DNA for the CDR3: TGTGCCAGCAGCTTAGTTAAGGGGGACTATGGCTACACCTTC. The full variable domain, with the rest looked up from reference TRBV7-9 and TRBJ1-2, is DTGVSQNPRHKITKRGQNVTFRCDPISEHNRLYWYRQTLGQGPEFLTYFQNEAQLEKSRLLSDRFSAERPKGSFSTLEIQRTEQGDSAMYLCASSLVKGDYGYTFGSGTRLTVV.

The chain uses TRBV19 and TRBJ2-3, with D uncertain. CDR1 and CDR2 (germline): LNHDA, SQIVND (reference sequence). Trimming removed 1 base at V and 2 bases at J, with 10 bases between. The CDR3 is 15 residues long. The CDR3 sequence is CASSIAPGLTDTQYF. CDR3 in DNA: TGTGCCAGTAGTATAGCTCCGGGTCTCACAGATACGCAGTATTTT.

The V gene is TRBV19, the J gene TRBJ2-4; 8 bases agree with TRBD1. CDR1 and CDR2 (germline): LNHDA, SQIVND (reference sequence). The CDR3 is 19 residues long. With V trimmed by 2 bases and J by 0 bases, 12 bases remained unmatched. As DNA, the CDR3 is TGTGCCAGTAGTATAAAGCAGGGGGCCAGACTTTCAGCCAAAAACATTCAGTACTTC. Translation gives CASSIKQGARLSAKNIQYF.

The rearrangement uses TRBV6-5 and TRBJ1-2; 9 positions agree with TRBD1. Germline assignment: CDR1 MNHEY and CDR2 SVGAGI. The CDR3 totals 15 residues. The J segment lost 0 bases and the V segment lost 5 bases, leaving 4 bases of the junction unmatched. CDR3 in DNA: TGTGCCAGCAGTCCCGGGGACAGGGCTAACTATGGCTACACCTTC. Translated: CASSPGDRANYGYTF.

The chain employs TRBV6-2 or TRBV6-3 and TRBJ1-5, with TRBD1 identical over 7 bases. V lost 1 base and J lost 6; bases outside the gene matches: 6. Germline CDR1 and CDR2: MNHEY and SVGEGT. CDR3 length: 15 residues. The CDR3 DNA sequence: TGTGCCAGCAGTTACTGGAAAACAGGGGTTCAGCCCCAGCATTTT. It yields the protein CASSYWKTGVQPQHF.

This chain connects TRBV9 to TRBJ2-1; D unclear. Germline CDR1 SGDLS, CDR2 YYNGEE. The CDR3 contains 15 residues. The V and J ends lost 0 bases and 7 bases respectively, with 14 bases between them. CDR3 nucleotides: TGTGCCAGCAGCGTAGAGGGCTACGGCCTTAATGAGCAGTTCTTC. Amino acids: CASSVEGYGLNEQFF.

The count of this clone is one. The V call is TRBV4-3, the J call TRBJ2-6, with TRBD1 matching 10 bases. J was trimmed by 0 bases and V by 3 bases; bases with no gene match: 5. From germline, CDR1 is LGHNA and CDR2 YSLEER. CDR3 length equals 18 residues. CDR3 in amino acids: CASSHMGQGNSGANVLTF. The CDR3, as DNA: TGCGCCAGCAGCCATATGGGACAGGGGAACTCTGGGGCCAACGTCCTGACTTTC.

The CDR3, as DNA: TGCAGCGTTAAGACGGTATCAACTAATGAAAAACTGTTTTTT. This gives the protein CSVKTVSTNEKLFF. The chain combines TRBV29-1 with TRBJ1-4; D is ambiguous. This CDR3 has 14 amino acids. Trimming took off 5 bases at V and 0 bases at J, with 10 bases between the two ends. Germline-derived CDR1 and CDR2 are SQVTM and ANQGSEA.

The chain employs TRBV7-9 and TRBJ1-2, with 8 nucleotides matching TRBD1. Germline-derived CDR1 and CDR2 are SEHNR and FQNEAQ (reference sequence). V was pared by 3 bases and J by 4 bases, with 4 bases of the junction left unmatched. The CDR3 sequence is 14 residues long. This CDR3 is CASSFSGGSYGYTF. The CDR3 DNA follows: TGTGCCAGCAGCTTTTCAGGGGGCAGCTATGGCTACACCTTC.

This chain uses TRBV7-9 with TRBJ1-2; maybe TRBD1 (5 bases). CDR1 and CDR2 from the germline V gene are SEHNR and FQNEAQ (reference sequence). This CDR3 region has 12 residues. Between the trimmed V and J ends, which lost 6 bases and 8 bases, there was a span of 13 bases. The CDR3 loop reads CASSPGAEGYTF. CDR3 DNA: TGTGCCAGCAGTCCCGGGGCCGAAGGCTACACCTTC. Full variable domain (remainder filled in from reference TRBV7-9 and TRBJ1-2): DTGVSQNPRHKITKRGQNVTFRCDPISEHNRLYWYRQTLGQGPEFLTYFQNEAQLEKSRLLSDRFSAERPKGSFSTLEIQRTEQGDSAMYLCASSPGAEGYTFGSGTRLTVV.

The genes are TRBV27 and TRBJ1-1, with D tentatively TRBD1 (6 bases). Germline V CDR1 and CDR2: MNHEY, SMNVEV (reference sequence). Trimming took 6 bases from V and 1 from J, leaving 12 bases between them. This CDR3 spans 14 amino acids. Here the CDR3 reads CASRPDRKNTEAFF. The CDR3 nucleotides are TGTGCCAGCAGGCCTGACAGGAAGAACACTGAAGCTTTCTTT.

This clone was counted a few times. The chain joins TRBV3-1 (or the pseudogene TRBV3-2) to TRBJ1-5; unclear D gene. The length of the CDR3 is 12 residues. The germline V gene encodes CDR1 LGHDT and CDR2 YNNKEL (reference sequence). Trimming took off 1 base at V and 6 bases at J, with 4 bases between the two ends. The DNA for the CDR3 is TGTGCCAGCAGCCAAGGTAGTCAGCCCCAGCATTTT. This sequence encodes CASSQGSQPQHF.

This clone was seen only a few times. The chain is built from TRBV7-2 and TRBJ1-1; D remains ambiguous. The CDR3 length is 11 residues. Germline loops: CDR1 SGHTA, CDR2 FQGNSA. The ends were cut back, 5 bases at V and 5 bases at J, with 6 bases in the middle. The CDR3 sequence: CASSRWTEAFF. The DNA of the CDR3 is TGTGCCAGCAGCCGCTGGACTGAAGCTTTCTTT.

The V call is TRBV19, the J call TRBJ2-5; 7 nucleotides match TRBD1. The CDR3 covers 14 residues. The germline CDR1 and CDR2 sequences are LNHDA and SQIVND (reference sequence). V lost 5 bases and J lost 5; bases outside the gene matches: 8. CDR3: CASSVPGQRETQYF. DNA of the CDR3: TGTGCCAGTAGTGTCCCGGGACAGAGGGAGACCCAGTACTTC. The complete variable domain, with remaining parts taken from reference TRBV19 and TRBJ2-5, reads DGGITQSPKYLFRKEGQNVTLSCEQNLNHDAMYWYRQDPGQGLRLIYYSQIVNDFQKGDIAEGYSVSREKKESFPLTVTSAQKNPTAFYLCASSVPGQRETQYFGPGTRLLVL.

The V and J genes are TRBV7-8 and TRBJ2-5, with TRBD2 matching 7 bases. There are 13 residues in the CDR3. Unmatched junction bases numbered 2, after V lost 5 bases and J lost 2 bases. CDR1 and CDR2 (germline): SGHVS, FQNEAQ. This chain's CDR3 is CASSRTRQETQYF. As DNA, the CDR3 is TGTGCCAGCAGCCGGACTAGACAAGAGACCCAGTACTTC. Complete variable domain (other parts from reference TRBV7-8 and TRBJ2-5): GAGVSQSPRYKVAKRGQDVALRCDPISGHVSLFWYQQALGQGPEFLTYFQNEAQLDKSGLPSDRFFAERPEGSVSTLKIQRTQQEDSAVYLCASSRTRQETQYFGPGTRLLVL.